The T cell receptor (beta chain) under discussion was sequenced for a study of response to subunit inactivated influenza vaccine. Regarding the study as a whole: Few additional T cells are recruited per seasonal influenza vaccination, authors suggested.

V dropped 4 bases and J dropped 0 bases, with 16 bases sitting between them. The CDR3 totals 17 residues. Germline V lookup: CDR1 SGHRS, CDR2 YFSETQ. This clonotype was found a few times. What it binds is not known. TCRdb reprocessed the RT-PCR reads with MiXCR, giving one entry per CDR3 protein. The repertoire consists of hundreds of thousands of distinct CDR3 sequences, with approximately 15% occurring once and the leading ten covering around a tenth. Material: PBMCs from blood, obtained roughly 12 days after vaccination. This receptor was taken from a man aged 45-60 years who received an inactivated influenza vaccine. The gene calls are TRBV5-1 and TRBJ2-2, with D possibly matching TRBD2 (6 bases). CDR3 residues: CASSLHPSVANTGELFF. The CDR3 bases are TGCGCCAGCAGCCTCCATCCTAGCGTTGCGAACACCGGGGAGCTGTTTTTT.